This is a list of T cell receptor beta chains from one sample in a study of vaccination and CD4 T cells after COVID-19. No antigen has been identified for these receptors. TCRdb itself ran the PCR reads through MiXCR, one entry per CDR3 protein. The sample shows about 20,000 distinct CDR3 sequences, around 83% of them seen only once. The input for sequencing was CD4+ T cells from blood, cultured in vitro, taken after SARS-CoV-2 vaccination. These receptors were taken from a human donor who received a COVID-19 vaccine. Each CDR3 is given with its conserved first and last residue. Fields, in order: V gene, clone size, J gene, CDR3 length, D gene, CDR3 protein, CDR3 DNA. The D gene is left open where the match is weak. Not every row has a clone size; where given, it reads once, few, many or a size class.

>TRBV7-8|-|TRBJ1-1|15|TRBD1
CASSPRDRVNTEAFF
TGTGCCAGCAGCCCCCGGGACAGGGTGAACACTGAAGCTTTCTTT
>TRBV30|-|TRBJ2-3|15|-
CAWSRYPRPTDTQYF
TGTGCCTGGAGCAGATACCCACGACCCACAGATACGCAGTATTTT
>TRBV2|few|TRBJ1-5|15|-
CASSVDTVGGQPQHF
TGTGCCAGCAGTGTGGACACTGTAGGAGGTCAGCCCCAGCATTTT
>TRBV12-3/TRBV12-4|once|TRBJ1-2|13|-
CASSFLPGDGYTF
TGTGCCAGCAGTTTTCTTCCTGGGGATGGCTACACCTTC
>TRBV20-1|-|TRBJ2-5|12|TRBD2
CSFSGGEETQYF
TGCAGTTTTAGCGGGGGGGAAGAGACCCAGTACTTC
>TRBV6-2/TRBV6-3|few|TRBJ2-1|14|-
CASSYFGEYNEQFF
TGTGCCAGCAGTTACTTCGGCGAATACAATGAGCAGTTCTTC
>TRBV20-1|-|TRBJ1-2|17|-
CSARDYLLTRDAYGYTF
TGCAGTGCTAGAGATTACCTCCTGACCCGGGACGCCTATGGCTACACCTTC
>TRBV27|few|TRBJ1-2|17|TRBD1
CASSLKGYRGYPYGYTF
TGTGCCAGCAGTCTCAAGGGCTACAGGGGCTACCCCTATGGCTACACCTTC
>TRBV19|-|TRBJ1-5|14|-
CASSDNYSNQPQHF
TGTGCCAGTAGTGACAATTATAGCAATCAGCCCCAGCATTTT
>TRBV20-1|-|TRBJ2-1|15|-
CSARDPGQAYNEQFF
TGCAGTGCTAGAGACCCAGGTCAAGCCTACAATGAGCAGTTCTTC
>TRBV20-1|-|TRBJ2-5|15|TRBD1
CSASTDRGAQETQYF
TGCAGTGCTAGTACCGACAGGGGGGCACAAGAGACCCAGTACTTC
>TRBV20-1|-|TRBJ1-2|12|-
CSATGDSYGYTF
TGCAGTGCGACGGGTGACAGTTATGGCTACACCTTC
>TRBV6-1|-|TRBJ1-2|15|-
CASSPGTLNNYGYTF
TGTGCCAGCAGCCCCGGGACACTTAATAACTATGGCTACACCTTC
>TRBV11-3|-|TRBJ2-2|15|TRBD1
CASSSDRGSPGELFF
TGTGCCAGCAGCTCGGACAGGGGAAGCCCCGGGGAGCTGTTTTTT
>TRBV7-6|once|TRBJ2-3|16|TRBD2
CASSLDKGLDTDTQYF
TGTGCCAGCAGCTTAGATAAGGGACTAGACACAGATACGCAGTATTTT
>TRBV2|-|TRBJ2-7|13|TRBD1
CASSTGGSYEQYF
TGTGCCAGCAGTACAGGGGGGTCCTACGAGCAGTACTTC
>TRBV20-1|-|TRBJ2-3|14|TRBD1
CSARDRDRGESQYF
TGCAGTGCTAGAGATCGGGACAGGGGAGAGTCGCAGTATTTT
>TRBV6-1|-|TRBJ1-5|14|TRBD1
CASSRDSYNQPQHF
TGTGCCAGCAGTCGGGACAGCTACAATCAGCCCCAGCATTTT
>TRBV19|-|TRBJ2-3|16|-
CASSPRGAGAGDTQYF
TGTGCCAGTAGTCCCCGAGGGGCGGGGGCTGGAGATACGCAGTATTTT
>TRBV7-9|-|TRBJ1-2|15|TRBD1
CASSLVPGTGDGYTF
TGTGCCAGCAGCTTAGTGCCCGGGACAGGGGATGGCTACACCTTC
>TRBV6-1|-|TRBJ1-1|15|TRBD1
CASSVTGTGYTEAFF
TGTGCCAGCAGTGTAACCGGGACAGGGTACACTGAAGCTTTCTTT
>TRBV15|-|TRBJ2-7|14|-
CATSRGRGLYEQYF
TGTGCCACCAGCAGAGGAAGGGGATTGTACGAGCAGTACTTC
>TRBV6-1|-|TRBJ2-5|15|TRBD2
CASSRSGGVQETQYF
TGTGCCAGCAGTCGTAGCGGGGGGGTACAAGAGACCCAGTACTTC
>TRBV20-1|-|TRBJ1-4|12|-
CSVGRGGEKLFF
TGCAGTGTGGGGAGGGGTGGAGAAAAACTGTTTTTT
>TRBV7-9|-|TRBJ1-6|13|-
CASSTAGNSPLHF
TGTGCCAGCAGCACCGCAGGGAATTCACCCCTCCACTTT
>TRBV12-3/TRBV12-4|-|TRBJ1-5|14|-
CASSFNRVRQPQHF
TGTGCCAGCAGTTTCAATAGGGTCAGGCAGCCCCAGCATTTT
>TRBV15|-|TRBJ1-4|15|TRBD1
CATSKTGAAMGKLFF
TGTGCCACCAGCAAAACAGGGGCGGCGATGGGAAAACTGTTTTTT
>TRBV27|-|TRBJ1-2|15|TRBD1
CASSRGTGANYGYTF
TGTGCCAGCAGTAGAGGGACAGGTGCTAACTATGGCTACACCTTC
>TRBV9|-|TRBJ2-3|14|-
CASSVYRVGDTQYF
TGTGCCAGCAGCGTATACAGGGTCGGGGATACGCAGTATTTT
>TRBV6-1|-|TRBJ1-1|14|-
CASSRQAMNTEAFF
TGTGCCAGCAGTAGACAGGCCATGAACACTGAAGCTTTCTTT
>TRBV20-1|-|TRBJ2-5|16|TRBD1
CSARGAYRGPGETQYF
TGCAGTGCTAGAGGGGCGTATAGGGGGCCTGGTGAGACCCAGTACTTC
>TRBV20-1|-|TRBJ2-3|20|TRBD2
CSARLPGLAGGVTSTDTQYF
TGCAGTGCTAGGTTACCGGGACTAGCGGGGGGGGTTACTAGCACAGATACGCAGTATTTT
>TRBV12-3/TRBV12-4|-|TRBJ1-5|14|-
CASRKGGPAQPQHF
TGTGCCAGCAGGAAAGGCGGTCCCGCTCAGCCCCAGCATTTT
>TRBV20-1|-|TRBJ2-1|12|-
CSAWTGYNEQFF
TGCAGTGCTTGGACGGGCTACAATGAGCAGTTCTTC
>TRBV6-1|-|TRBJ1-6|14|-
CASSVGVYNSPLHF
TGTGCCAGCAGTGTAGGGGTTTATAATTCACCCCTCCACTTT
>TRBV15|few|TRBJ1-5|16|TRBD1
CATSRGDRGEGQPQHF
TGTGCCACCAGCAGAGGGGACAGGGGCGAGGGTCAGCCCCAGCATTTT
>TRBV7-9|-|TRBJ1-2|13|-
CASSSRPYYGYTF
TGTGCCAGCAGCTCTCGACCCTACTATGGCTACACCTTC
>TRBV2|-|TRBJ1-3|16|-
CASTRGPGSSGNTIYF
TGTGCCAGCACGAGAGGCCCGGGGAGCTCTGGAAACACCATATATTTT
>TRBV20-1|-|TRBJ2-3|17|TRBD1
CSASDRGPYASTDTQYF
TGCAGTGCTAGCGACAGGGGGCCCTACGCTAGCACAGATACGCAGTATTTT
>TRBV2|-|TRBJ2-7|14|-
CASSRDKLIYEQYF
TGTGCCAGCAGCCGGGACAAACTTATCTACGAGCAGTACTTC
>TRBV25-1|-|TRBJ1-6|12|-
CASSEQGSPLHF
TGTGCCAGCAGTGAACAGGGTTCACCCCTCCACTTT
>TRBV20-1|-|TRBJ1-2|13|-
CSAQLSRSYGYTF
TGCAGTGCTCAATTGAGCCGCTCCTATGGCTACACCTTC
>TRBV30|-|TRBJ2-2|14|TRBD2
CAWSAGGATGELFF
TGTGCCTGGAGTGCGGGGGGGGCCACCGGGGAGCTGTTTTTT
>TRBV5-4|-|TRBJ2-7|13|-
CASSPDSSYEQYF
TGTGCCAGCAGCCCGGACAGCTCCTACGAGCAGTACTTC